The 12 T cell receptor beta chains reported below all come from one sample, sequenced in a study of tumor and adjacent non-tumor tissue in lung cancer. TCRbeta libraries were built with three rounds of nested PCR, modified from ARM-PCR. TCRdb redid the calling of the multiplex PCR reads with MiXCR, one entry per CDR3 protein. The table records 200,000 to 250,000 distinct CDR3 sequences, roughly 70% of them present only once. No cell sorting was done before RNA was extracted from the tissue. The sequencing sample was made of lung tumor tissue. The source of these receptors is a man aged 60 to 69 with non-small cell lung cancer.

This clonotype has at least ten counts. J is TRBJ2-7 and V is TRBV29-1, with D possibly called TRBD1 or TRBD2 (6 bases each). Trimming cost V 4 bases and J 6 bases, with 10 bases left between them. In germline, CDR1 is SQVTM, CDR2 ANQGSEA. This CDR3 region has 11 residues. CDR3 loop: CSVGGGTEQYF. The CDR3, as DNA: TGCAGCGTTGGAGGGGGGACCGAGCAGTACTTC.

Of note for this clonotype: One junction end disagrees with the germline gene, perhaps due to a read error. The chain carries TRBV20-1 and TRBJ2-5; D gene uncertain. This CDR3 comprises 12 residues. Germline values: CDR1 DFQATT, CDR2 SNEGSKA (reference sequence). The CDR3 loop is CSASPTQETRYF. CDR3 nucleotide sequence: TGCAGTGCTAGTCCCACCCAAGAGACCCGGTACTTC.

The chain employs TRBV12-5 and TRBJ1-1; no firm D call. The ends were cut back, 1 base at V and 10 bases at J, with 10 bases in the middle. CDR3 length: 12 amino acids. Germline CDR1 reads LGHNT; CDR2 reads FRNRAP. The CDR3, as DNA: TGTGCTAGTGGTTTGGCTCCCCGGAGAGCTTTCTTT. It specifies CASGLAPRRAFF.

As regards this clonotype: With a much larger clone just one base away, this may be a read error. The chain is built from TRBV4-2 and TRBJ2-5; tentative D call: TRBD1 (5 bases). Germline-derived CDR1 and CDR2 are LGHNA and YNFKEQ. The CDR3 contains 15 residues. Deletions cut 4 bases from V and 0 bases from J, with 12 bases between. The CDR3 coding sequence is TGTGCCAGCAGCCGAGCAGGGATACACCAAGAGACCCAGTACTTC. It yields the protein CASSRAGIHQETQYF.

As regards this clonotype: Germline is not matched at one junction end, which may reflect a read error. V gene TRBV20-1 combines with J gene TRBJ1-6; unclear D gene. Germline V lookup: CDR1 DFQATT, CDR2 SNEGSKA (reference sequence). The CDR3 length is 16 residues. As DNA, the CDR3 is TGCAGTGTTAGAGATCCCACGAGCTCCTATAATTCACCCATCCACTTT. This sequence encodes CSVRDPTSSYNSPIHF.

The chain carries TRBV12-3 or TRBV12-4 and TRBJ2-7; no definite D call. Between the trimmed V and J ends, which lost 6 bases and 10 bases, there was a span of 16 bases. The length of the CDR3 is 12 residues. The CDR3 DNA sequence: TGTGCCAGCAGCCCGACCGAGACGGAACAGTACTTC. It codes for CASSPTETEQYF.

V is TRBV12-3 or TRBV12-4 and J is TRBJ2-3; the match to TRBD1 covers 8 bases. The CDR3 has 14 residues. Trimming took 6 bases from V and 3 from J; bases not matched to a gene: 5. This chain's CDR3 is CASSPGQETDTQYF. CDR3 in DNA: TGTGCCAGCAGCCCGGGACAGGAAACAGATACGCAGTATTTT.

This clonotype was seen repeatedly, ten times or more. The chain recombines TRBV29-1 with TRBJ2-7; D is unclear. This CDR3 spans 12 amino acids. CDR1 is SQVTM and CDR2 is ANQGSEA in the germline V gene. The germline V and J ends were trimmed by 7 bases and 4 bases, with 14 bases remaining between them. The CDR3 protein is CSGRNAVYEQYF. The CDR3 DNA sequence: TGCAGCGGCCGGAATGCAGTTTACGAGCAGTACTTC.

Note on this clonotype: This may be a read error, as it is one base from a much larger clone. The chain combines TRBV11-2 with TRBJ1-4; possible D gene TRBD1, 5 bases. The CDR3 is 15 amino acids. Per germline, CDR1 SGHAT and CDR2 FQNNGV. V gave up 5 bases and J gave up 8 bases, with 18 bases separating them. DNA of the CDR3: TGTGCCAGCAGCCACGGGACTTCCTCAATGGAAAAACTGTTTTTT. Translating gives CASSHGTSSMEKLFF.

This chain connects TRBV20-1 to TRBJ2-5, with TRBD1 matching over 7 bases. The CDR3 contains 14 residues. V lost 0 bases, J lost 2 bases, and 3 bases stayed unmatched. CDR1 is DFQATT and CDR2 is SNEGSKA in the germline V gene (reference sequence). The CDR3 DNA sequence: TGCAGTGCTAGAGAATGGGACAGACAAGAGACCCAGTACTTC. Its protein product is CSAREWDRQETQYF.

This clonotype was found a few times. The chain combines TRBV7-9 with TRBJ1-1; no reliable D call. Per the germline V gene, CDR1 is SEHNR and CDR2 is FQNEAQ (reference sequence). This CDR3 has 11 amino acids. With 5 bases removed from V and 3 bases from J, the gap between germline ends came to 4 bases. The CDR3, as DNA: TGTGCCAGCAGCGCCCACACTGAAGCTTTCTTT. This translates into CASSAHTEAFF. Based on the CDR3 plus reference TRBV7-9 and TRBJ1-1, the full variable domain is DTGVSQNPRHKITKRGQNVTFRCDPISEHNRLYWYRQTLGQGPEFLTYFQNEAQLEKSRLLSDRFSAERPKGSFSTLEIQRTEQGDSAMYLCASSAHTEAFFGQGTRLTVV.

As regards this clonotype: It may be a read error: a sequence one base away is much more abundant. This chain connects TRBV20-1 to TRBJ2-4, with a weak D call TRBD2 (5 bases). The CDR3 spans 12 residues. The V gene's germline CDR1 is DFQATT and CDR2 SNEGSKA (reference sequence). V shed 1 base and J shed 8 bases, with 9 bases lying between them. The CDR3, as DNA: TGCAGTGCTAGAGTGAAGGGAGACATTCAGTACTTC. This gives the protein CSARVKGDIQYF.